A selection of T cell receptor beta chains follows, all from one sample in a study of T cell changes during pregnancy in multiple sclerosis. Repertoires were generated with immunoSEQ multiplex PCR, while TCRdb's copy carries only in-frame clones and drops some. The sample contains about 75,000 clones, 94% of which appear only once. The specimen was CD4+ T cells from peripheral blood mononuclear cells, collected after pregnancy. The receptors derive from a female donor with multiple sclerosis, enrolled in a pregnancy study. Both conserved end residues are part of each CDR3. The D gene is left open where the match is weak. Expanded clones get a size class; other rows say once, few or many, or leave the size out.

cdr3_length	d_call	v_call	j_call	clone_size	cdr3_nt	cdr3_aa
15	TRBD1	TRBV19	TRBJ1-1	.	TGTGCCAGTAGTCCTCAACACGGGACAGACACTGAAGCTTTCTTT	CASSPQHGTDTEAFF
16	TRBD1	TRBV7-9	TRBJ1-5	.	TGTGCCAGCAGCCTTAAAACCGGGACAGAAGATCAGCCCCAGCATTTT	CASSLKTGTEDQPQHF
14	TRBD2	TRBV7-3	TRBJ2-5	.	TGTGCCAGCAGCCCGGGACTAGCGGGAGGCCCCCAGTACTTC	CASSPGLAGGPQYF
18	TRBD2	TRBV9	TRBJ2-1	.	TGTGCCAGCAGCGCGGGACTAGCGGGAGGTTTCTCCTACAATGAGCAGTTCTTC	CASSAGLAGGFSYNEQFF
14	.	TRBV6-4	TRBJ1-1	.	TGTGCCAGCAGTAAAGACAGTTCGAACACTGAAGCTTTCTTT	CASSKDSSNTEAFF
13	.	TRBV6-5	TRBJ1-6	few	TGTGCCAGCAGGGACATCGCGAATTCACCCCTCCACTTT	CASRDIANSPLHF
13	.	TRBV7-3	TRBJ2-1	.	TGTGCCAGCAGCCCACACCCAGCGGGCCTGCAGTTCTTC	CASSPHPAGLQFF
15	.	TRBV18	TRBJ2-3	once	TGTGCCAGCTCACCAGCCGGGAAGGGCACAGATACGCAGTATTTT	CASSPAGKGTDTQYF
14	.	TRBV28	TRBJ2-5	.	TGTGCCAGCAGTTGGCTAGCGAACCAAGAGACCCAGTACTTC	CASSWLANQETQYF
14	TRBD1	TRBV5-1	TRBJ1-2	.	TGCGCCAGCAGCACGTGGACAGGGGAGGCTGGCTACACCTTC	CASSTWTGEAGYTF
15	.	TRBV7-3	TRBJ2-3	.	TGTGCCAGCAGCCCAACAGGGAAGAGCACAGATACGCAGTATTTT	CASSPTGKSTDTQYF
13	.	TRBV29-1	TRBJ1-2	.	TGCAGCGTTGATTGGGGTACAGGCTATGGCTACACCTTC	CSVDWGTGYGYTF
17	TRBD1	TRBV5-1	TRBJ1-3	.	TGCGCCAGCAGCTCTGGGACAGGGGTTACCCTTGGAAACACCATATATTTT	CASSSGTGVTLGNTIYF
18	TRBD1	TRBV28	TRBJ1-3	.	TGTGCCAGCAGTTTTAGATGGACAGGGGTTTCGGGCGGAAACACCATATATTTT	CASSFRWTGVSGGNTIYF
11	.	TRBV5-1	TRBJ2-1	.	TGCGCCAGCAGCTCTCTCAATGAGCAGTTCTTC	CASSSLNEQFF
15	TRBD2	TRBV7-9	TRBJ2-7	.	TGTGCCAGCAGCCGTAGCGGGAGGGTAATCTACGAGCAGTACTTC	CASSRSGRVIYEQYF
13	TRBD2	TRBV6-1	TRBJ2-5	.	TGTGCCGCCGTTAGCGGGAACTTGGAGACCCAGTACTTC	CAAVSGNLETQYF
16	.	TRBV27	TRBJ2-2	once	TGTGCCAGCAGCCCCTTAGAGAGCGCTGTAGTCGGGGAGCTGTTTTTT	CASSPLESAVVGELFF
15	.	TRBV6-6	TRBJ2-3	.	TGTGCCAGCAGTTACTTGGGCGGGTGGCCGGATACGCAGTATTTT	CASSYLGGWPDTQYF
14	.	TRBV7-9	TRBJ1-2	.	TGTGCCAGCAGCCGGCCGGGGGGGTCAGGCGGCTACACCTTC	CASSRPGGSGGYTF
15	TRBD2	TRBV5-1	TRBJ2-7	.	TGCGCCAGCAGCTTGGAAATAGCGGGAGTATACGAGCAGTACTTC	CASSLEIAGVYEQYF
16	TRBD1	TRBV5-1	TRBJ2-2	.	TGCGCCAGCAGCCTGACAGGGCTGGGGAACACCGGGGAGCTGTTTTTT	CASSLTGLGNTGELFF
18	TRBD2	TRBV27	TRBJ2-2	once	TGTGCCAGCAGTTTATGGGGACTAGCGGGAGGGCCCACCGGGGAGCTGTTTTTT	CASSLWGLAGGPTGELFF
12	.	TRBV6-1	TRBJ1-4	.	TGTGCCAGCAGTGAAGCAGGGAGGTCACTGTTTTTT	CASSEAGRSLFF
14	TRBD2	TRBV28	TRBJ2-1	once	TGTGCCAGCAGGAGCGGGAGGGTAATCGATGAGCAGTTCTTC	CASRSGRVIDEQFF
15	.	TRBV5-1	TRBJ2-6	.	TGCGCCAGCAGCTTGAAGGGGGCTGGGGCCAACGTCCTGACTTTC	CASSLKGAGANVLTF
16	TRBD1	TRBV6-1	TRBJ2-7	once	TGTGCCAGCAGTGGAGAAACCGGGACAGGTGTTTACGAGCAGTACTTC	CASSGETGTGVYEQYF
14	.	TRBV27	TRBJ2-2	.	TGTGCCAGCAGTTATACGGTGCGCGCCGGGGAGCTGTTTTTT	CASSYTVRAGELFF
11	TRBD2	TRBV20-1	TRBJ2-3	.	TGCAGTGCTAGAGTGGGCGGGAGGGGGTATTTT	CSARVGGRGYF
15	.	TRBV21-1	TRBJ2-1	.	TGTGCCAGCAGCACCAAGGGAGACACCTACAATGAGCAGTTCTTC	CASSTKGDTYNEQFF
13	.	TRBV7-8	TRBJ1-3	.	TGTGCCAGCAGCTTGACAAGACGAAACACCATATATTTT	CASSLTRRNTIYF
15	.	TRBV12-2	TRBJ2-2	.	TGTGCAAGTCGCTTAGGTGACAGTCGGACCGGGGAGCTGTTTTTT	CASRLGDSRTGELFF
15	TRBD1	TRBV4-1	TRBJ1-2	.	TGCGCCAGCAGCCCAGGGACAGGGTCTAGGGTTGGCTACACCTTC	CASSPGTGSRVGYTF
14	TRBD2	TRBV11-2	TRBJ2-7	once	TGTGCCAGCAGCCCCCTAGCGGGAGTGGGCGAGCAGTACTTC	CASSPLAGVGEQYF
14	.	TRBV9	TRBJ1-5	few	TGTGCCAGCAGCGTAGGGCAGAGCAATCAGCCCCAGCATTTT	CASSVGQSNQPQHF
14	.	TRBV2	TRBJ1-3	.	TGTGCCAGCAGGTCGAGCCCCTTGATCGACACCATATATTTT	CASRSSPLIDTIYF
14	.	TRBV5-1	TRBJ1-4	.	TGCGCCAGCAGCCTGGACGGAACTAATGAAAAACTGTTTTTT	CASSLDGTNEKLFF
14	.	TRBV19	TRBJ1-5	once	TGTGCCACCTGGGACACCGATAGCAATCAGCCCCAGCATTTT	CATWDTDSNQPQHF
15	TRBD2	TRBV5-1	TRBJ2-2	.	TGCGCCAGCAGCACGGGACTAGCGGACACCGGGGAGCTGTTTTTT	CASSTGLADTGELFF
15	TRBD2	TRBV6-1	TRBJ2-5	.	TGTGCCAGCAGTGCCTTAGCGGGGGGAGGAGAGACCCAGTACTTC	CASSALAGGGETQYF
15	.	TRBV5-1	TRBJ1-3	.	TGCGCCAGCAGCTTAGGTGCCGACACTGGAAACACCATATATTTT	CASSLGADTGNTIYF
16	TRBD2	TRBV5-6	TRBJ2-1	.	TGTGCCAGCATCGAAACCATTCTAGCGGGAGCAGGGGAGCAGTTCTTC	CASIETILAGAGEQFF
15	TRBD1	TRBV4-3	TRBJ1-1	.	TGCGCCAGCAGCCAAGGGAGACAGGGGAGCACTGAAGCTTTCTTT	CASSQGRQGSTEAFF
13	.	TRBV4-1	TRBJ2-3	.	TGCGCCAGCAGCCACCTTAGCACAGATACGCAGTATTTT	CASSHLSTDTQYF
13	TRBD1	TRBV10-3	TRBJ2-7	.	TGTGCCATCAGGACTGGACAGGGTGGCGAGCAGTACTTC	CAIRTGQGGEQYF
16	.	TRBV6-1	TRBJ2-7	.	TGTGCCAGCAGTGAACGGTTGGGCAGCAACCTCTACGAGCAGTACTTC	CASSERLGSNLYEQYF
15	TRBD2	TRBV7-9	TRBJ2-1	.	TGTGCCAGCAGAGTTACTAGCGGCTCCTACAATGAGCAGTTCTTC	CASRVTSGSYNEQFF
13	.	TRBV28	TRBJ1-2	.	TGTGCCAGCAGTTTACGGGTGCCCTATGGCTACACCTTC	CASSLRVPYGYTF
16	TRBD1	TRBV4-1	TRBJ1-2	.	TGCGCCAGCAGCCATCCCGACAGGGGGACTTTCTATGGCTACACCTTC	CASSHPDRGTFYGYTF
17	.	TRBV5-1	TRBJ2-3	once	TGCGCCAGCAGCTTGGACCGGGACTCCTTTGGCACAGATACGCAGTATTTT	CASSLDRDSFGTDTQYF
16	TRBD2	TRBV9	TRBJ2-3	.	TGTGCCAGCAGCCAAAGACTAGCGGGGAGCACAGATACGCAGTATTTT	CASSQRLAGSTDTQYF